What follows describes a single T cell receptor (beta chain). Its antigen is unknown. The input lacks base qualities; no much larger clone sits a single base away. Using the deep immunoSEQ assay, TCR CDR3 regions were amplified from genomic DNA by multiplex PCR. Extracted genomic DNA from each cell subset was spread evenly across all wells of several immunoSEQ 96-well plates, with each plate serving as a replicate. For sorted subsets, each replicate PCR was loaded with 200 ng genomic DNA, equivalent to roughly 30,000 T cell genomes. Purified libraries were measured with a Qubit 3.0 fluorometer, size-checked on a Bioanalyzer 2100, and measured again with the KAPA Library Quantification kit. A separate single-read 150-cycle Illumina NextSeq 550 flow cell was used to sequence each immunoSEQ 96-well plate. The source study handled its data this way. Because the immunoSEQ output held only junctional sequences and lacked quality scores, the filtering could not match the filtering applied to full-length reads. Sequences were annotated with PyIR, a Python wrapper for IgBLAST v1.9, and V/J genes and CDR3 were assigned using IMGT germline references. Reads with weak V/J assignments (E-value above 1e-6), missing CDR3, stop codons, out-of-frame junctions, or ambiguous translated residues were removed. V3J clonotypes were defined as sequences sharing the same inferred V gene, J gene, and CDR3 amino acid sequence. The percentage overlap between two repertoires was calculated by dividing the number of shared unique clonotypes by the size of the smaller repertoire. RTK rarefaction, the Chao1 estimator, and Recon v2.1 estimates of unobserved clonotypes were used to assess repertoire richness. Generation probabilities were computed with OLGA for all TCRbeta clonotypes obtained by the gDNA method from four donors. The immuneACCESS repertoire file appears here via TCRdb, limited to in-frame rearrangements. These files lack a portion of the clones; in checked studies, under half of the deficit traces to unresolved V genes, and the cause of the others is not known. Clone size and the V and J calls come from that table; the DNA yielded D and trimming. This sample comprises about 2,200,000 clones, approximately 94% of them detected only once. The ten largest clones represent under 2% of the sample.

This specimen comes from a study of shared clonotypes between healthy human individuals (dated by TCRdb to about 2020). For the study in its entirety: The cohort comprised two women and a few men aged 18 to 49 years. For each donor, CD4 naive and CD4 memory were each given three plates, CD8 naive was given two plates, and CD8 memory was given one plate. Between about 0.85 and 10 billion PBMCs per donor were obtained by leukapheresis. Libraries were prepared and TCR repertoires were sequenced by different laboratories using diverse techniques, in order to increase sequencing depth and limit assay-specific biases. To estimate repertoire size and how much clonotype sharing occurs between individuals, the study deeply sequenced the blood TCR repertoires of roughly 5 healthy adults.

Summary of the overall study and its limitations: Higher generation probabilities were observed for clonotypes shared by all four sorted-subset donors than for non-shared clonotypes. Pairwise subsampling led to the expectation that sequencing depth would affect the degree of clonotype sharing among donors. Incomplete sequencing was indicated by rarefaction of sorted-subset datasets, despite the large sequencing depth. Only blood was sampled, and tissue TCR repertoires likely differ from those in blood. Sharing across several donors was observed for approximately 5% of naive CD4, over 3% of naive CD8, about 2.3% of memory CD4, and about 0.4% of memory CD8 clonotypes. Because the study included only a small number of donors, the genetic and exposure-history diversity represented was limited. Naive subsets generally had larger estimated clonotype richness than memory subsets did.

For the CD8 naive samples, CD45RO-negative cells were positively selected for CCR7, yielding a CD45RA+CCR7+ population from which TemRA cells were excluded. The donors were healthy, HIV-negative adults who had no recently reported acute infections or vaccinations. All donors were Caucasian adults living in Nashville, Tennessee, USA. Blood was collected by leukapheresis, and PBMCs were isolated by Ficoll-Histopaque density gradient centrifugation and then cryopreserved in liquid nitrogen vapor phase. Analytical flow cytometry was used to check the purity and quantity of each magnetically sorted T cell population. Each sorted fraction had its genomic DNA isolated and then quantified by UV absorbance on a Nanodrop 2000c. The source of this sequence is a man between 18 and 35 years old in good health. Some clones in this sample may be carry-over from other donors' samples. The sequenced material came from naive CD8+ T cells from PBMCs. Interpreted using the paper, the cell subset or site label stands for: CD45RA+CCR7+.

This receptor carries the CDR3 CAWRANEQFF. The nucleotide sequence reads as follows: TGTGCCTGGAGAGCAAATGAGCAGTTCTTC. Recombination connected TRBV30 to TRBJ2-1, with the D gene uncertain. V drops 3 bases and J drops 7 bases, leaving 4 bases in between. The cysteine opens and the phenylalanine closes a CDR3 of 10 amino acids. Here the CDR3 DNA is all that survives: 30 bases in frame from base 1. Via the germline V gene (reference sequence), CDR1 is GTSNPN and CDR2 SVGIG.